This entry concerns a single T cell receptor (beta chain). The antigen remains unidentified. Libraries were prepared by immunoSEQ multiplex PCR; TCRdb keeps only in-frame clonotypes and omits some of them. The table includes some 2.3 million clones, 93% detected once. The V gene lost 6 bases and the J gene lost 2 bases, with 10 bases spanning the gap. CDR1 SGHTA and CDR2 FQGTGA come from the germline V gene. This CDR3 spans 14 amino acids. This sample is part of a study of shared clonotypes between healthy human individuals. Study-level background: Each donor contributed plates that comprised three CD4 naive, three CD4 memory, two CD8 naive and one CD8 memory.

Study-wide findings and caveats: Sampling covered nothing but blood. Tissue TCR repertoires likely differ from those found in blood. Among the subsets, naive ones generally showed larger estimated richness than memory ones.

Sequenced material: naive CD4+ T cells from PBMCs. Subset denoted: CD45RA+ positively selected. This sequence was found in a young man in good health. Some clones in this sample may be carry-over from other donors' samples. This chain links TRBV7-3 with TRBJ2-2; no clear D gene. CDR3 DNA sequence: TGTGCCAGCAGGAGCTTTGTTAACACCGGGGAGCTGTTTTTT. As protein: CASRSFVNTGELFF.